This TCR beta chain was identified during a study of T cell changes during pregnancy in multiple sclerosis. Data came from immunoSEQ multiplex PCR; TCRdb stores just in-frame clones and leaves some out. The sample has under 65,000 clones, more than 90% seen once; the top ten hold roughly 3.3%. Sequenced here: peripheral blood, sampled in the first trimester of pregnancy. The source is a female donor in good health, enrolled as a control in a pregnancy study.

The CDR3 nucleotides are TGTGCCAGCAGTCCTCGCGAGGGGGATGTTTTGGTGGAGACCCAGTACTTC. Encoded protein: CASSPREGDVLVETQYF. V and J are TRBV27 and TRBJ2-5; tentatively, D is TRBD1 (6 bases). V was pared by 5 bases and J by 5 bases, with 24 bases between. This CDR3 has 17 residues. Germline V lookup: CDR1 MNHEY, CDR2 SMNVEV (reference sequence).